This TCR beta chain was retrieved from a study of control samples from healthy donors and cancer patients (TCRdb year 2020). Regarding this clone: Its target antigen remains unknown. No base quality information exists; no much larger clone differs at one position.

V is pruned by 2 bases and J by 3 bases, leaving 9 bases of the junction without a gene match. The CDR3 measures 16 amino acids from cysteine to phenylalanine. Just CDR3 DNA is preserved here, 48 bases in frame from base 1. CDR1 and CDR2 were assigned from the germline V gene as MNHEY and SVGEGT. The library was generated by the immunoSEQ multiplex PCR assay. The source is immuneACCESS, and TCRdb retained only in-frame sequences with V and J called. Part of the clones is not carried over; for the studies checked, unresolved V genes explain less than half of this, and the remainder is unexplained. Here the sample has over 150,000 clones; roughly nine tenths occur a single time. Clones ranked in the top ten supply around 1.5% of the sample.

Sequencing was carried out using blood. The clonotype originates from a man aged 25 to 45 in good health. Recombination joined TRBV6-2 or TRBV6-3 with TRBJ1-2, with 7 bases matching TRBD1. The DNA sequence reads TGTGCCAGCAGTTACAGGGGGACAGTCGGCTACTATGGCTACACCTTC. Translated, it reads CASSYRGTVGYYGYTF.